Below are 24 T cell receptor beta chains sequenced from a single sample in a study of T cell responses to AZD1222 COVID-19 vaccine. The method was immunoSEQ multiplex PCR; TCRdb's version includes in-frame clones alone and lacks a portion of them. This table holds about 130,000 clones, around 90% found once. This specimen consisted of peripheral blood, obtained on day 0 of AZD1222 vaccination. The receptors originated from an adult in good health.

The chain is built from TRBV2 and TRBJ1-5, with D possibly TRBD1 on 5 matching bases. This CDR3 has 17 amino acids. Germline V gene lookup returns CDR1 SNHLY and CDR2 FYNNEI. Trimming cost V 5 bases and J 6 bases, with 23 bases left between them. DNA of the CDR3: TGTGCCAGCAGTTCCGGGACGTCTGCCGGGATTGGTCAGCCCCAGCATTTT. Amino acid sequence: CASSSGTSAGIGQPQHF.

This chain links TRBV9 with TRBJ2-1; a weak D match, TRBD2 (6 bases). CDR1 SGDLS and CDR2 YYNGEE come from the germline V gene. Trimming took 5 bases from V and 0 from J, leaving 18 bases between them. The CDR3 spans 17 residues. CDR3 nucleotide sequence: TGTGCCAGCAGGCGGGAACTAGGACTGACCTCCTACAATGAGCAGTTCTTC. Its translation is CASRRELGLTSYNEQFF.

This clone appeared a few times. V is TRBV18 and J is TRBJ1-5; TRBD1 might be the D (5 bases). This CDR3 is built from 17 residues. Germline CDR1 is KGHSH and CDR2 is LQKENI. Between the trimmed V and J ends, which lost 8 bases and 2 bases, there was a span of 22 bases. The CDR3 DNA reads TGTGCCAGCGCCTCAATTAATGACAGACCTGGCAATCAGCCCCAGCATTTT. It yields the protein CASASINDRPGNQPQHF.

V and J are TRBV6-5 and TRBJ1-1; 9 bases are shared with TRBD1. This CDR3 has 15 amino acids. Unmatched junction bases numbered 12, after V lost 7 bases and J lost 6 bases. The V gene's germline CDR1 is MNHEY and CDR2 SVGAGI. This CDR3 reads CASNSVNRGQSEAFF. CDR3 DNA sequence: TGTGCCAGCAACTCCGTAAACAGGGGGCAGTCTGAAGCTTTCTTT.

The genes are TRBV27 and TRBJ2-6; 10 positions agree with TRBD1. Germline loops: CDR1 MNHEY, CDR2 SMNVEV (reference sequence). The CDR3 consists of 19 residues. With 7 bases clipped from V and 0 bases from J, the junction kept 12 bases outside the gene matches. The CDR3 DNA follows: TGTGCCAGCAAGGGGACAGGGGTTTTCTCCTACTCTGGGGCCAACGTCCTGACTTTC. It is translated as CASKGTGVFSYSGANVLTF.

V gene TRBV19 combines with J gene TRBJ2-5; the D gene is possibly TRBD2 (6 bases). CDR1 and CDR2 (germline): LNHDA, SQIVND (reference sequence). The length of the CDR3 is 12 residues. The V end lost 4 bases, the J end lost 7 bases, and 10 bases lay between the germline ends. Written as DNA, the CDR3 is TGTGCCAGTAGTACCGACGGGAGGACCCAGTACTTC. This translates into CASSTDGRTQYF. Drawing the rest from reference TRBV19 and TRBJ2-5, the complete variable domain is DGGITQSPKYLFRKEGQNVTLSCEQNLNHDAMYWYRQDPGQGLRLIYYSQIVNDFQKGDIAEGYSVSREKKESFPLTVTSAQKNPTAFYLCASSTDGRTQYFGPGTRLLVL.

This clone came up a few times. This chain links TRBV11-3 with TRBJ1-1; TRBD1 might be the D (5 bases). The germline gives CDR1 SGHNT, CDR2 YENEEA. This CDR3 is built from 13 residues. V lost 6 bases, J lost 4 bases, and 12 bases lay in between. In DNA form, the CDR3 reads TGTGCCAGCAGTCCCAGGGACGGCACTGAAGCTTTCTTT. Translating it yields CASSPRDGTEAFF.

This chain joins TRBV28 and TRBJ1-2; D gene unclear. V was trimmed by 5 bases and J by 8 bases, leaving 15 bases between them. Germline V gene lookup returns CDR1 MDHEN and CDR2 SYDVKM. The length of the CDR3 is 13 residues. This chain's CDR3 is CASSPPGLGGYTF. CDR3 sequence (DNA): TGTGCCAGCAGTCCCCCGGGGTTAGGGGGCTACACCTTC.

This chain uses TRBV27 with TRBJ1-1; TRBD1 might be the D (5 bases). The CDR3 extends over 16 amino acids. Germline assignment: CDR1 MNHEY and CDR2 SMNVEV (reference sequence). Trimming removed 4 bases from V and 6 bases from J, with 21 bases in between. CDR3 residues: CASSYRIGGGIPEAFF. In DNA, the CDR3 is TGTGCCAGCAGTTACAGGATCGGTGGAGGGATCCCTGAAGCTTTCTTT.

This sequence joins TRBV28 and TRBJ1-2; no clear D gene. The CDR3 is made up of 11 amino acids. CDR1 MDHEN and CDR2 SYDVKM come from the germline V gene. V lost 2 bases and J lost 10, with 8 bases in between. The CDR3, as DNA: TGTGCCAGCAGTTTACTGGAATTCTACACCTTC. Translated, it gives CASSLLEFYTF.

V is TRBV27 and J is TRBJ1-2, with D hard to call. Germline values: CDR1 MNHEY, CDR2 SMNVEV (reference sequence). V lost 7 bases and J 7 bases, leaving 19 bases between the germline ends. The CDR3 contains 14 residues. CDR3 residues: CASTSPNTPGGYTF. CDR3 nucleotide sequence: TGTGCCAGCACTTCACCCAATACACCGGGTGGCTACACCTTC.

The chain uses TRBV5-8 and TRBJ2-3; TRBD2 matches 8 bases. Per germline, CDR1 SGHTS and CDR2 YDEGEE. The CDR3 loop spans 15 amino acids. V shed 4 bases and J 7 bases; nucleotides not matched to a gene: 11. The CDR3 spells CASSLLLRGGNTQYF. DNA of the CDR3: TGTGCCAGCAGCCTCCTCCTTCGGGGGGGAAATACGCAGTATTTT.

This clone was counted once. The chain employs TRBV6-6 and TRBJ2-1; D is perhaps TRBD1 or TRBD2 (5 bases each). Trimming stripped 6 bases from V and 5 bases from J, with 20 bases between. The CDR3 has 16 amino acids. Germline values: CDR1 MNHNY, CDR2 SVGAGI (reference sequence). CDR3 amino acids: CASRDTWEIRDNEQFF. CDR3 coding DNA: TGTGCCAGCAGGGACACGTGGGAGATTAGGGACAATGAGCAGTTCTTC.

The rearrangement uses TRBV5-4 and TRBJ2-7, with 8 bases identical to TRBD1. The V and J ends lost 4 bases and 2 bases, in that order; junction bases with no gene match: 8. The CDR3 covers 15 residues. Germline loops: CDR1 SGHNT, CDR2 YYREEE (reference sequence). Here the CDR3 DNA reads TGTGCCAGCAGCCAAGACGGACAGGGAACCTACGAGCAGTACTTC. Encoded protein: CASSQDGQGTYEQYF.

The chain recombines TRBV29-1 with TRBJ2-6, with D perhaps TRBD2 (6 bases). The V end lost 5 bases, the J end lost 2 bases, and 13 bases lay between the germline ends. Germline V gene sequence: CDR1 SQVTM, CDR2 ANQGSEA. This CDR3 spans 15 amino acids. This CDR3 is CSVNFGGAGANVLTF. The CDR3 bases are TGCAGCGTTAACTTCGGGGGAGCTGGGGCCAACGTCCTGACTTTC.

The rearrangement uses TRBV2 and TRBJ1-3; no clear D. The CDR3 contains 17 residues. Germline V gene sequence: CDR1 SNHLY, CDR2 FYNNEI. The V gene lost 3 bases and the J gene lost 0 bases, with 15 bases spanning the gap. CDR3 loop: CASSDGQATSSGNTIYF. Here the CDR3 DNA reads TGTGCCAGCAGTGACGGCCAGGCGACGAGCTCTGGAAACACCATATATTTT.

This clone was detected only a few times. The V call is TRBV24-1, the J call TRBJ1-5, with TRBD1 matching over 7 bases. This CDR3 is 13 amino acids long. Germline loops: CDR1 KGHDR, CDR2 SFDVKD. Losses at the gene ends were 7 bases for V and 1 base for J; bases not matched to a gene: 0. The CDR3 DNA reads TGTGCCACCAGACAGGGGAGCAATCAGCCCCAGCATTTT. Translating gives CATRQGSNQPQHF.

The chain recombines TRBV19 with TRBJ1-1; possibly TRBD1 for D (5 bases). Between the trimmed V and J ends, which lost 5 bases and 0 bases, there was a span of 22 bases. The germline V gene encodes CDR1 LNHDA and CDR2 SQIVND (reference sequence). This CDR3 is built from 18 residues. The CDR3, as DNA: TGTGCCAGTAGTGCCGGACAACATAGATCATTTATGAACACTGAAGCTTTCTTT. This translates into CASSAGQHRSFMNTEAFF. The full variable domain, with the rest looked up from reference TRBV19 and TRBJ1-1, is DGGITQSPKYLFRKEGQNVTLSCEQNLNHDAMYWYRQDPGQGLRLIYYSQIVNDFQKGDIAEGYSVSREKKESFPLTVTSAQKNPTAFYLCASSAGQHRSFMNTEAFFGQGTRLTVV.

The chain recombines TRBV5-1 with TRBJ2-5, with TRBD2 matching over 13 bases. Germline loops: CDR1 SGHRS, CDR2 YFSETQ. This CDR3 comprises 16 residues. After removal of 4 bases from V and 4 bases from J, the junction contained 7 bases not matched to a gene. CDR3 sequence reads: CASSEGLAGVRETQYF. CDR3 in DNA: TGCGCCAGCAGCGAAGGACTAGCGGGAGTTAGAGAGACCCAGTACTTC.

The V call is TRBV6-5, the J call TRBJ1-1; 7 bases line up with TRBD1. Germline CDR1 reads MNHEY; CDR2 reads SVGAGI. The length of the CDR3 is 14 residues. J was trimmed by 13 bases and V by 6 bases; bases with no gene match: 17. CDR3 in amino acids: CASRDRSPGTVHFF. CDR3 DNA sequence: TGTGCCAGCAGAGACCGAAGCCCCGGGACAGTGCATTTCTTT.

The rearrangement joins TRBV6-2 or TRBV6-3 to TRBJ1-5; D unclear. Germline CDR1 MNHEY, CDR2 SVGEGT. Trimming took 0 bases from V and 0 from J, leaving 12 bases between them. CDR3 length equals 17 residues. CDR3 in DNA: TGTGCCAGCAGTTACTCGTGGTCGCAGAATAGCAATCAGCCCCAGCATTTT. Translation gives CASSYSWSQNSNQPQHF.

The chain recombines TRBV28 with TRBJ2-1; either TRBD1 or TRBD2 may supply D (7 bases each). The CDR3 runs 16 residues. Trimming shortened V by 11 bases and J by 8 bases, and 28 bases separated the two germline ends. Germline V CDR1 and CDR2: MDHEN, SYDVKM. This chain's CDR3 is CAVCPGGVSGTDEQFF. The CDR3, as DNA: TGTGCCGTCTGCCCAGGGGGGGTCTCGGGAACCGATGAGCAGTTCTTC.

This clone was picked up a small number of times. CDR3 in amino acids: CASTGTTYEQYF. The CDR3 DNA reads TGTGCCAGCACTGGGACAACATACGAGCAGTACTTC. The chain employs TRBV2 and TRBJ2-7, with D perhaps TRBD1 (6 bases). CDR3 length equals 12 residues. V was cut by 7 bases and J by 4 bases, with 11 bases left in between. Germline CDR1 is SNHLY and CDR2 is FYNNEI.

The CDR3 coding sequence is TGTGCCAGCAGTGGGACAGGGGATCAGCCCCAGCATTTT. It codes for CASSGTGDQPQHF. The rearrangement uses TRBV25-1 and TRBJ1-5; 9 positions agree with TRBD1. Per the germline V gene, CDR1 is MGHDK and CDR2 is SYGVNS. This CDR3 comprises 13 residues. V lost 4 bases and J lost 5; bases outside the gene matches: 0.